These 17 T cell receptor beta chains were all obtained from the same sample, sequenced in a study of neurological immune-mediated disorders. In TCRdb, the 5' RACE reads were re-called with MiXCR into one record per CDR3 protein. The sample includes roughly 60,000 distinct CDR3 sequences, roughly 3.5% of them seen just once. Material: PBMCs. The receptors here all came from a woman in her thirties with multiple sclerosis.

This clonotype occurred a few times. The V and J genes are TRBV27 and TRBJ1-4; D is unclear. Germline CDR1 and CDR2: MNHEY and SMNVEV (reference sequence). CDR3 size: 15 residues. The V end was cut by 0 bases, the J end by 8 bases, with 13 bases between. The CDR3 sequence is CASSLSESGREKLFF. Written as DNA, the CDR3 is TGTGCCAGCAGTTTATCGGAGTCGGGGAGAGAAAAACTGTTTTTT.

This clonotype came up many times. The chain has TRBV5-6 and TRBJ2-2; TRBD2 might be the D (5 bases). The CDR3 spans 16 residues. The V end lost 5 bases, the J end lost 5 bases, and 19 bases lay between the germline ends. CDR1 and CDR2 from the germline V gene are SGHDT and YYEEEE. The CDR3 reads CASSSLEGLWTGELFF. The CDR3 DNA is TGTGCCAGCAGTAGCTTAGAGGGCCTTTGGACCGGGGAGCTGTTTTTT.

This clonotype appeared a few times. A much larger clone is a single base away; this may be a read error. V gene TRBV5-1 combines with J gene TRBJ2-6, with D perhaps matching TRBD1 (6 bases). Per germline, CDR1 SGHRS and CDR2 YFSETQ. CDR3 size: 16 residues. The CDR3 here is CASSSTGISGAKVLTF. The CDR3 nucleotides read TGCGCCAGCAGCTCCACAGGGATCTCTGGGGCCAAAGTCCTGACTTTC.

This clonotype has a count of ten or more. The rearrangement uses TRBV6-2 or TRBV6-3 and TRBJ2-5, with D unresolved. Deletions cut 6 bases from V and 2 bases from J, with 10 bases between. CDR3 length: 13 amino acids. Germline lookup yields CDR1 MNHEY and CDR2 SVGEGT. CDR3 loop: CASSLPRQETQYF. The CDR3 region has the DNA TGTGCCAGCAGCCTCCCACGGCAAGAGACCCAGTACTTC.

This clonotype was detected a few times. The junction does not match germline at one end; this may be a read error. The CDR3 DNA reads TGCGCCAGCAGCTTCGGGGGAGGGGATCAGCCCCAGAACTTT. This translates into CASSFGGGDQPQNF. This rearrangement joins TRBV5-1 to TRBJ1-5; maybe TRBD1 (5 bases). This CDR3 is built from 14 residues. Germline-derived CDR1 and CDR2 are SGHRS and YFSETQ.

This clonotype was seen ten or more times. V and J are TRBV20-1 and TRBJ2-5; 7 bases agree with TRBD2. Losses at the gene ends were 5 bases for V and 2 bases for J; bases not matched to a gene: 17. CDR3 length: 17 amino acids. Germline CDR1 is DFQATT and CDR2 is SNEGSKA (reference sequence). As DNA, the CDR3 is TGCAGTGCTTCCGGGGCGATAAGAGGCGGGAGACAAGAGACCCAGTACTTC. Its protein product is CSASGAIRGGRQETQYF.

The J gene is TRBJ1-2, the V gene TRBV7-2; D is undetermined. The CDR3 has 12 amino acids. The V and J ends lost 5 bases and 8 bases respectively, with 12 bases between them. Per the germline V gene, CDR1 is SGHTA and CDR2 is FQGNSA. Here the CDR3 reads CASSPTPTGYTF. As DNA, the CDR3 is TGTGCCAGCAGCCCAACACCCACCGGCTACACCTTC.

This clonotype was observed at least ten times. The V call is TRBV4-1, the J call TRBJ1-4, with 9 bases that match TRBD1. Trimming at V came to 1 base and at J to 8 bases, leaving 8 bases not matched to a gene. The CDR3 loop spans 16 amino acids. Germline values: CDR1 MGHRA, CDR2 YSYEKL. CDR3 loop: CASSQATGTGNEKLFF. CDR3 coding DNA: TGCGCCAGCAGCCAAGCGACCGGGACAGGGAACGAAAAACTGTTTTTT.

This clonotype showed up many times. V and J are TRBV29-1 and TRBJ2-1, with 11 bases lining up with TRBD2. V shed 5 bases and J 6 bases; nucleotides not matched to a gene: 6. The CDR3 runs to 14 residues. Germline loops: CDR1 SQVTM, CDR2 ANQGSEA. For the CDR3, the DNA is TGCAGCGTTTTGTCTAGCGGGGGGCTCAATGAGCAGTTCTTC. Translating gives CSVLSSGGLNEQFF.

The gene calls are TRBV7-2 and TRBJ2-7, with 7 bases aligning to TRBD2. V was pared by 0 bases and J by 7 bases, with 9 bases of the junction left unmatched. The CDR3 is made up of 15 amino acids. Germline V gene lookup returns CDR1 SGHTA and CDR2 FQGNSA. CDR3 sequence reads: CASSLAGGGVREQYF. The CDR3 DNA sequence: TGTGCCAGCAGCTTAGCGGGCGGGGGTGTCCGGGAGCAGTACTTC.

At least ten counts were recorded for this clonotype. The rearrangement joins TRBV20-1 to TRBJ2-7; D not certain. CDR1 and CDR2 (germline): DFQATT, SNEGSKA (reference sequence). V was trimmed by 6 bases and J by 6 bases, leaving 18 bases between them. The CDR3 is 13 residues long. In nucleotides, the CDR3 is TGCAGTGCACCGCAGGCTTCTTTTGGCGAGCAGTACTTC. Translated: CSAPQASFGEQYF.

This clonotype came up many times. This chain connects TRBV14 to TRBJ2-7, with D perhaps TRBD1 or TRBD2 (5 bases each). V lost 0 bases and J lost 6, with 15 bases in between. The CDR3 is 15 residues long. Per the germline V gene, CDR1 is SGHDN and CDR2 is FVKESK. CDR3 DNA: TGTGCCAGCAGCCAAGAAGAAGTGTCGGGGCCCGAGCAGTACTTC. As protein: CASSQEEVSGPEQYF.

This clonotype was seen repeatedly, ten times or more. The chain carries TRBV3-1 and TRBJ1-2; TRBD1 is a possible D gene (5 bases). V was cut by 1 base and J by 3 bases, with 12 bases left in between. CDR1 and CDR2 from the germline V gene are LGHDT and YNNKEL (reference sequence). The CDR3 extends over 15 amino acids. The CDR3 DNA is TGTGCCAGCAGCCAAGCTCCGGGGCAGGACTATGGCTACACCTTC. Translated: CASSQAPGQDYGYTF.

This clonotype was counted at least ten times. This chain connects TRBV12-3 or TRBV12-4 to TRBJ2-1; 8 nucleotides align to TRBD2. The V segment lost 6 bases and the J segment 9 bases; nucleotides outside the gene matches: 7. The CDR3 has 13 residues. As DNA, the CDR3 is TGTGCCAGCAGCTTCGGACTAGCTGGTGAGCAGTTCTTC. Its translation is CASSFGLAGEQFF.

At least ten counts were recorded for this clonotype. The chain recombines TRBV5-1 with TRBJ2-7, with D tentatively TRBD1 (6 bases). The CDR3 sequence is 17 residues long. Germline V gene sequence: CDR1 SGHRS, CDR2 YFSETQ. Trimming removed 1 base at V and 0 bases at J, with 17 bases between. The CDR3 protein is CASSLNHRDPSSYEQYF. In nucleotides, the CDR3 is TGCGCCAGCAGCTTGAATCACAGGGACCCCAGCTCCTACGAGCAGTACTTC.

Ten or more counts support this clonotype. In nucleotides, the CDR3 is TGTGCCAGCTCCACTCAAGCTGGACCACAAAGGGGAGAGGGAAAACTGTTTTTT. It is translated as CASSTQAGPQRGEGKLFF. The chain recombines TRBV12-3 or TRBV12-4 with TRBJ1-4, with D tentatively TRBD1 (5 bases). The V end was cut by 8 bases, the J end by 10 bases, with 32 bases between. CDR3 size: 18 residues.

The chain uses TRBV12-3 or TRBV12-4 and TRBJ2-5; TRBD2 matches at 7 bases. The CDR3 length is 14 residues. Unmatched junction bases numbered 7, after V lost 6 bases and J lost 3 bases. The CDR3 nucleotides read TGTGCCAGCAGGAGGGGCGGGGGAGAAGAGACCCAGTACTTC. The encoded protein is CASRRGGGEETQYF.